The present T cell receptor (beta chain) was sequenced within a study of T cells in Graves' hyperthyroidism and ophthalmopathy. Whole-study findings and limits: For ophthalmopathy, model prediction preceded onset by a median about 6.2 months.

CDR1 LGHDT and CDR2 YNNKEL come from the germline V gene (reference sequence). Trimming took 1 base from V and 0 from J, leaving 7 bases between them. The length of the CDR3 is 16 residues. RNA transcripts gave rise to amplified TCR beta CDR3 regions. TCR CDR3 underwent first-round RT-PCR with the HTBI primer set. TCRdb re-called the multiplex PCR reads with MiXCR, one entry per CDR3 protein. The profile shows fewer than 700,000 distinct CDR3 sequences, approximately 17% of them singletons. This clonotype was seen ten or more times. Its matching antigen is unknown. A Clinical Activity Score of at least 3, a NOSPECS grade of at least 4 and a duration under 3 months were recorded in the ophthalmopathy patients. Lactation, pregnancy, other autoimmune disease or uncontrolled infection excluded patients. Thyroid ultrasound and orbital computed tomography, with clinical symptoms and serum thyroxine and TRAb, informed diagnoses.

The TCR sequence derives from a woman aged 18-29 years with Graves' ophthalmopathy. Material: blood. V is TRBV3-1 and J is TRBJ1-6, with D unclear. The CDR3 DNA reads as TGTGCCAGCAGCCAAGGAGTGAGCTCCTATAATTCACCCCTCCACTTT. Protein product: CASSQGVSSYNSPLHF.